The 8 T cell receptor beta chains below all came from one sample that was sequenced in a study of T cells in Graves' hyperthyroidism and ophthalmopathy. The investigators amplified TCR beta CDR3 regions from RNA transcripts. In the first-round RT-PCR of the TCR CDR3, the HTBI primer set was used. A single record per CDR3 protein comes from TCRdb applying MiXCR to the multiplex PCR reads. Found here are 640,000 or so distinct CDR3 sequences, approximately 15% of them singletons; the top ten hold roughly 7%. The sequenced sample was blood. Source of these receptors: a woman aged 18-30 years with Graves' ophthalmopathy.

This clonotype was counted only a few times. This sequence joins TRBV20-1 and TRBJ2-7, with TRBD2 matching over 9 bases. The CDR3 extends over 17 amino acids. CDR1 is DFQATT and CDR2 is SNEGSKA in the germline V gene (reference sequence). Trimming removed 0 bases from V and 4 bases from J; junction bases left unmatched: 13. The CDR3 region is CSAREGRGSGRGYEQYF. In nucleotides, the CDR3 is TGCAGTGCTAGAGAGGGTCGGGGTAGCGGGAGAGGGTACGAGCAGTACTTC.

The DNA of the CDR3 is TGTGCCAGCAGAACTAGCAGGACTCACCCCGATACGCAGTATTTT. Translation: CASRTSRTHPDTQYF. The chain links TRBV7-9 to TRBJ2-3; a possible D gene is TRBD2 (6 bases). CDR1 is SEHNR, CDR2 FQNEAQ, per germline (reference sequence). CDR3 size: 15 residues. Trimming removed 6 bases at V and 6 bases at J, with 19 bases between.

Details on this clonotype: This could be a read error, since a much larger clone is one nucleotide away. The chain couples TRBV7-3 to TRBJ2-1; no reliable D call. In germline, CDR1 is SGHTA, CDR2 FQGTGA. The CDR3 contains 13 residues. The CDR3 reads CASSLPQHNERFF. The CDR3 DNA reads as TGTGCCAGCAGCTTACCCCAGCACAATGAGCGGTTCTTC.

This clonotype has only a few counts. The chain joins TRBV7-2 to TRBJ1-5, with TRBD1 matching 7 bases. The germline V gene has CDR1 SGHTA and CDR2 FQGNSA. Germline trimming cut 3 bases from V and 6 bases from J; bases unmatched to any gene: 8. The CDR3 is made up of 15 amino acids. The chain's CDR3 is CASSLGQPGGQPQHF. CDR3 DNA sequence: TGTGCCAGCAGCTTGGGACAGCCGGGGGGTCAGCCCCAGCATTTT.

This clonotype was detected ten times or more. CDR3: CAHRGQETQYF. The CDR3, as DNA: TGTGCGCATCGCGGCCAAGAGACCCAGTACTTC. The V and J genes are TRBV2 and TRBJ2-5; D is unclear. CDR3 length: 11 residues. Germline-derived CDR1 and CDR2 are SNHLY and FYNNEI.

The sample holds a few counts of this clonotype. One base away lies a much larger clone, so this may be a sequencing read error. CDR3 amino acids: CAGSPGLGNTEAFF. The CDR3 DNA sequence: TGTGCCGGCAGCCCAGGTTTGGGGAACACTGAAGCTTTCTTT. The chain is built from TRBV7-3 and TRBJ1-1; no definite D call. Germline V lookup: CDR1 SGHTA, CDR2 FQGTGA. This CDR3 contains 14 residues.

This clonotype was seen ten or more times. The chain is built from TRBV20-1 and TRBJ1-1; D possibly corresponds to TRBD1 (5 bases). Germline values: CDR1 DFQATT, CDR2 SNEGSKA (reference sequence). V shed 5 bases and J shed 1 base, with 14 bases lying between them. The length of the CDR3 is 14 residues. CDR3 sequence: CSAGGEGSNTEAFF. DNA of the CDR3: TGCAGTGCTGGGGGGGAGGGATCGAACACTGAAGCTTTCTTT.

This clonotype came up a few times. The chain has TRBV27 and TRBJ2-3, with D unresolved. The germline CDR1 and CDR2 sequences are MNHEY and SMNVEV (reference sequence). This CDR3 is 17 amino acids long. Trimming left V 1 base short and J 2 bases short, with 16 bases between. The CDR3 DNA reads TGTGCCAGCAGTTTATTACCTGGGCTTGGGAACACAGATACGCAGTATTTT. Translated: CASSLLPGLGNTDTQYF.